The entry that follows covers one T cell receptor (beta chain) sequence. This sample was taken from a study of T cell responses to AZD1222 COVID-19 vaccine. Clones were sequenced by immunoSEQ multiplex PCR, and TCRdb holds only the in-frame ones, with some missing. The table has about 120,000 clones, approximately 94% seen once. The sequence was collected from an adult who received the AZD1222 COVID-19 vaccine. This specimen was peripheral blood, taken 28 days after the second AZD1222 dose.

DNA for the CDR3: TGTGCCAGCAGTTTATTGGCGGGGGGCAGAGAGGACTACGAGCAGTACTTC. It codes for CASSLLAGGREDYEQYF. This chain joins TRBV28 and TRBJ2-7, with 8 bases identical to TRBD2. Germline CDR1 and CDR2: MDHEN and SYDVKM. V dropped 1 base and J dropped 3; count of bases not matched to a gene: 11. The CDR3 loop spans 17 amino acids.